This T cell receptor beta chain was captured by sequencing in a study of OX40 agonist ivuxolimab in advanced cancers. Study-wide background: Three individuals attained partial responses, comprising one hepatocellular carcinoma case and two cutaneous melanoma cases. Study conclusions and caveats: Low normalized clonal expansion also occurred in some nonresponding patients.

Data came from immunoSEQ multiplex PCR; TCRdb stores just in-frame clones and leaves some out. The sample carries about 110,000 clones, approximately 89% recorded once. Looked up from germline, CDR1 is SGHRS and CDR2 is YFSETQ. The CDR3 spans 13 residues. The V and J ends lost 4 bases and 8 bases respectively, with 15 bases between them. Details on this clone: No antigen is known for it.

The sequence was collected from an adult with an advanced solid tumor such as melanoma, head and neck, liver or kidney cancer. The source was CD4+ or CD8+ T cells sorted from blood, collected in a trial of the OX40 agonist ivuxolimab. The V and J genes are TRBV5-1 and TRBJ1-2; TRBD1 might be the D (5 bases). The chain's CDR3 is CASSIQGERGYTF. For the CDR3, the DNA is TGCGCCAGCAGCATCCAAGGGGAGCGGGGCTACACCTTC.